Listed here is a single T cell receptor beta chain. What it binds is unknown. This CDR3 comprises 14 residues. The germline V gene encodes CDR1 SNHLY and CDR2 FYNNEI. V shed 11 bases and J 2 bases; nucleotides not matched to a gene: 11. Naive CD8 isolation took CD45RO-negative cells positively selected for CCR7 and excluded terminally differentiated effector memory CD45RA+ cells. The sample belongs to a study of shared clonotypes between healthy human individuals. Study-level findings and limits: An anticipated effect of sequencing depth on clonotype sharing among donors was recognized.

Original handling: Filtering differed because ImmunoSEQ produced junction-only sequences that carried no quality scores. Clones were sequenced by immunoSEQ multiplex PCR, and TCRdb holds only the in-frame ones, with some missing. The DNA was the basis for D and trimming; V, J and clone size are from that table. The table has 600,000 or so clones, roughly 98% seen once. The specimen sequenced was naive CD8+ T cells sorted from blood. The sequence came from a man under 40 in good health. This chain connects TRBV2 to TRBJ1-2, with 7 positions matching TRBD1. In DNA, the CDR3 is TGTGCCTTCCCGAGGGCAGGGGGGAACTATGGCTACACCTTC. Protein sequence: CAFPRAGGNYGYTF. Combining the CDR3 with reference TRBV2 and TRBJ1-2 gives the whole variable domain EPEVTQTPSHQVTQMGQEVILRCVPISNHLYFYWYRQILGQKVEFLVSFYNNEISEKSEIFDDQFSVERPDGSNFTLKIRSTKLEDSAMYFCAFPRAGGNYGYTFGSGTRLTVV.